One and the same sample provided the 13 T cell receptor beta chains below, sequenced in a study of blood T cell repertoires in COVID-19. TCRdb keeps only in-frame clones here, not all; method: immunoSEQ multiplex PCR. The table records about 290,000 clones, 75% to 90% of them present only once. Sequencing used peripheral blood. These receptors came from a man in his forties with acute or convalescent COVID-19.

V usage is TRBV5-1 and J usage is TRBJ1-2, with D perhaps matching TRBD1 (5 bases). The V and J ends lost 0 bases and 0 bases respectively, with 12 bases between them. The germline gives CDR1 SGHRS, CDR2 YFSETQ. This CDR3 spans 16 amino acids. The CDR3 loop is CASSLAWTRSNYGYTF. CDR3 nucleotide sequence: TGCGCCAGCAGCTTGGCCTGGACAAGATCTAACTATGGCTACACCTTC.

This chain links TRBV7-9 with TRBJ1-4, with a possible D match to TRBD1 (6 bases). The V gene lost 5 bases and the J gene lost 4 bases, with 11 bases spanning the gap. The CDR3 spans 14 residues. Looked up from germline, CDR1 is SEHNR and CDR2 is FQNEAQ (reference sequence). The CDR3 coding sequence is TGTGCCAGCAGCCCGACAGGCGTTAATGAAAAACTGTTTTTT. Protein: CASSPTGVNEKLFF.

The gene calls are TRBV5-6 and TRBJ1-2; 7 nucleotides align to TRBD1. Trimming took 3 bases from V and 2 from J; bases not matched to a gene: 4. Germline CDR1 SGHDT, CDR2 YYEEEE. This CDR3 contains 14 residues. In DNA, the CDR3 is TGTGCCAGCAGCTCGGTGACAGGGAACTATGGCTACACCTTC. It codes for CASSSVTGNYGYTF. The complete variable domain, with remaining parts taken from reference TRBV5-6 and TRBJ1-2, reads DAGVTQSPTHLIKTRGQQVTLRCSPKSGHDTVSWYQQALGQGPQFIFQYYEEEERQRGNFPDRFSGHQFPNYSSELNVNALLLGDSALYLCASSSVTGNYGYTFGSGTRLTVV.

The V gene is TRBV5-6, the J gene TRBJ1-3, with D unresolved. The CDR3 consists of 15 residues. V lost 0 bases and J 0 bases, leaving 7 bases between the germline ends. Germline V gene sequence: CDR1 SGHDT, CDR2 YYEEEE. The CDR3 bases are TGTGCCAGCAGCTTGGAGCTTAGCTCTGGAAACACCATATATTTT. Encoded protein: CASSLELSSGNTIYF.

V usage is TRBV9 and J usage is TRBJ1-5; no clear D. CDR3 length equals 13 residues. V lost 4 bases and J 9 bases, leaving 14 bases between the germline ends. Germline loops: CDR1 SGDLS, CDR2 YYNGEE. DNA for the CDR3: TGTGCCAGCAGCATGAATCCGGGGTCGCCCCAGCATTTT. Amino acids: CASSMNPGSPQHF.

This clone occurred once. This chain joins TRBV6-2 or TRBV6-3 and TRBJ2-7, with D possibly being TRBD2 (7 bases). Germline V gene data show CDR1 as MNHEY and CDR2 as SVGEGT. Trimming took 2 bases from V and 1 from J, leaving 18 bases between them. The length of the CDR3 is 17 residues. The CDR3 DNA follows: TGTGCCAGCAGTTACATCGGGGGGCGGGGTTCGTCCTACGAGCAGTACTTC. Translated, it gives CASSYIGGRGSSYEQYF.

The gene calls are TRBV5-6 and TRBJ1-1; D might be TRBD1 (5 bases). V lost 7 bases and J 4 bases, leaving 20 bases between the germline ends. The CDR3 runs to 15 residues. Germline CDR1 and CDR2: SGHDT and YYEEEE. The CDR3 spells CASAFLTAGGTEAFF. The CDR3 DNA follows: TGTGCCAGCGCCTTCCTCACCGCGGGGGGCACTGAAGCTTTCTTT.

V is TRBV5-1 and J is TRBJ2-2; 13 bases map to TRBD2. Unmatched junction bases numbered 7, after V lost 2 bases and J lost 6 bases. Germline values: CDR1 SGHRS, CDR2 YFSETQ. The CDR3 loop spans 17 amino acids. Written as DNA, the CDR3 is TGCGCCAGCAGCTTCGGGACTAGCGGGGCGGTTGCCGGGGAGCTGTTTTTT. Its translation: CASSFGTSGAVAGELFF.

The chain uses TRBV15 and TRBJ2-2; D may be TRBD1 (6 bases). The CDR3 is made up of 16 amino acids. V was trimmed by 1 base and J by 0 bases, leaving 9 bases between them. The germline V gene has CDR1 LNHNV and CDR2 YYDKDF (reference sequence). As DNA, the CDR3 is TGTGCCACCAGCAGAGGGACAGCCCCGAACACCGGGGAGCTGTTTTTT. Translation gives CATSRGTAPNTGELFF.

V gene TRBV19 combines with J gene TRBJ1-2; 9 nucleotides match TRBD1. Germline assignment: CDR1 LNHDA and CDR2 SQIVND (reference sequence). Losses at the gene ends were 5 bases for V and 6 bases for J; bases not matched to a gene: 4. This CDR3 has 13 residues. CDR3 loop: CASSPWDRDGYTF. The CDR3 DNA is TGTGCCAGTAGTCCTTGGGACAGGGATGGCTACACCTTC.

The gene calls are TRBV19 and TRBJ1-4; perhaps TRBD1 as D (5 bases). The V end lost 3 bases, the J end lost 0 bases, and 8 bases lay between the germline ends. Germline CDR1 is LNHDA and CDR2 is SQIVND (reference sequence). The CDR3 contains 15 residues. CDR3: CASSMGLSTNEKLFF. CDR3 coding DNA: TGTGCCAGTAGTATGGGACTATCAACTAATGAAAAACTGTTTTTT.

Here the CDR3 reads CASSLALSNPYEQYF. The CDR3 DNA reads as TGTGCCAGCAGCTTGGCCCTCAGTAACCCCTACGAGCAGTACTTC. The chain combines TRBV5-5 with TRBJ2-7, with D unclear. With 0 bases removed from V and 2 bases from J, the gap between germline ends came to 12 bases. Germline CDR1 and CDR2: SGHKS and YYEKEE (reference sequence). This CDR3 comprises 15 residues.

The chain links TRBV27 to TRBJ2-3; 9 positions match TRBD2. The CDR3 covers 16 residues. Per the germline V gene, CDR1 is MNHEY and CDR2 is SMNVEV (reference sequence). V was pared by 5 bases and J by 6 bases, with 12 bases of the junction left unmatched. The CDR3 DNA is TGTGCCAGCAGTCGATCCGGCGGGGGGGCCTTCGATACGCAGTATTTT. It specifies CASSRSGGGAFDTQYF.